This T cell receptor (beta chain) was identified in a study of T cell responses to AZD1222 COVID-19 vaccine. Regarding this clone: The antigen is unknown.

V lost 2 bases and J lost 6, with 9 bases in between. CDR1 and CDR2 (germline): SGHRS, YFSETQ. This CDR3 has 13 residues. Whole-study results and caveats: Only a handful of AZD1222 recipients, several in all, had baseline seropositivity.

Produced via immunoSEQ multiplex PCR; TCRdb's table is partial and in-frame only. The data contain about 180,000 clones, 70% to 90% of them singletons. The sample in question was peripheral blood, obtained 28 days after the second AZD1222 dose. The chain carries TRBV5-1 and TRBJ2-1; D not resolved. The receptor was derived from an adult who received the AZD1222 COVID-19 vaccine. For the CDR3, the DNA is TGCGCCAGCAGCTTTGGCCCACCCAATGAGCAGTTCTTC. Translated, it gives CASSFGPPNEQFF.